Listed below are T cell receptor beta chains from one sample, sequenced in a study of blood T cell repertoires in COVID-19. The protocol was immunoSEQ multiplex PCR, while the TCRdb copy is restricted to in-frame clones and leaves out a portion. The table shows over 35,000 clones, with roughly nine tenths occurring only once. Sequenced input: peripheral blood. These receptors originate from a woman in her thirties in a cohort sampled during active COVID-19. Each CDR3 is given with its conserved first and last residue. D genes are given only for firm matches. Clone size is given for some rows only: seen once, a few or many times, or a class if the clone is expanded.

D gene: NA
clone size: NA
V gene: TRBV11-3
J gene: TRBJ2-1
CDR3 protein: CASSPGTLNNEQFF
CDR3 DNA: TGTGCCAGCAGCCCCGGGACTTTAAACAATGAGCAGTTCTTC

D gene: TRBD1
clone size: NA
V gene: TRBV2
J gene: TRBJ2-7
CDR3 protein: CASSSRDRSWGYF
CDR3 DNA: TGTGCCAGCAGTTCCCGGGACAGATCCTGGGGTTACTTC

D gene: TRBD1
clone size: once
V gene: TRBV10-3
J gene: TRBJ1-1
CDR3 protein: CAITLDRANTEAFF
CDR3 DNA: TGTGCCATCACCCTAGACAGGGCCAACACTGAAGCTTTCTTT

D gene: TRBD1
clone size: NA
V gene: TRBV15
J gene: TRBJ1-5
CDR3 protein: CATSRDRGGTGANQPQHF
CDR3 DNA: TGTGCCACCAGCAGAGATAGGGGCGGGACAGGGGCTAATCAGCCCCAGCATTTT

D gene: TRBD1
clone size: NA
V gene: TRBV29-1
J gene: TRBJ2-7
CDR3 protein: CSVEGGQPYEQYF
CDR3 DNA: TGCAGCGTTGAAGGGGGACAGCCCTACGAGCAGTACTTC

D gene: NA
clone size: once
V gene: TRBV10-3
J gene: TRBJ1-1
CDR3 protein: CAISEFEETEAFF
CDR3 DNA: TGTGCCATCAGTGAATTTGAGGAAACTGAAGCTTTCTTT

D gene: TRBD1
clone size: NA
V gene: TRBV5-4
J gene: TRBJ1-1
CDR3 protein: CASSWDREVAFF
CDR3 DNA: TGTGCCAGCAGCTGGGACAGGGAAGTAGCTTTCTTT

D gene: NA
clone size: NA
V gene: TRBV30
J gene: TRBJ2-7
CDR3 protein: CAWNGQDYEQYF
CDR3 DNA: TGTGCCTGGAATGGGCAGGATTACGAGCAGTACTTC

D gene: NA
clone size: NA
V gene: TRBV29-1
J gene: TRBJ2-2
CDR3 protein: CSVVVGGGRTGELFF
CDR3 DNA: TGCAGCGTCGTCGTTGGAGGGGGCCGAACCGGGGAGCTGTTTTTT

D gene: NA
clone size: NA
V gene: TRBV5-1
J gene: TRBJ2-7
CDR3 protein: CASSLAPVAYEQYF
CDR3 DNA: TGCGCCAGCAGCTTGGCCCCGGTTGCCTACGAGCAGTACTTC

D gene: NA
clone size: NA
V gene: TRBV27
J gene: TRBJ2-7
CDR3 protein: CASGLSYEQYF
CDR3 DNA: TGTGCCAGCGGGCTTTCCTACGAGCAGTACTTC

D gene: NA
clone size: NA
V gene: TRBV5-1
J gene: TRBJ2-1
CDR3 protein: CASSFYYNEQFF
CDR3 DNA: TGCGCCAGCAGCTTCTACTACAATGAGCAGTTCTTC

D gene: TRBD1
clone size: NA
V gene: TRBV7-8
J gene: TRBJ1-5
CDR3 protein: CASSLEGTGWWYSNQPQHF
CDR3 DNA: TGTGCCAGCAGCTTAGAGGGGACAGGTTGGTGGTATAGCAATCAGCCCCAGCATTTT

D gene: TRBD2
clone size: NA
V gene: TRBV15
J gene: TRBJ2-3
CDR3 protein: CATRRLAGPSSTDTQYF
CDR3 DNA: TGTGCCACCAGAAGACTAGCGGGACCCTCTAGCACAGATACGCAGTATTTT

D gene: NA
clone size: NA
V gene: TRBV9
J gene: TRBJ2-6
CDR3 protein: CASSPSTLVGANVLTF
CDR3 DNA: TGTGCCAGCAGCCCTAGCACCTTAGTTGGGGCCAACGTCCTGACTTTC

D gene: NA
clone size: NA
V gene: TRBV3-1/TRBV3-2
J gene: TRBJ2-3
CDR3 protein: CASSPRGQFTDTQYF
CDR3 DNA: TGTGCCAGCAGCCCGCGGGGACAGTTCACAGATACGCAGTATTTT

D gene: TRBD2
clone size: NA
V gene: TRBV29-1
J gene: TRBJ2-1
CDR3 protein: CSVEDRRGGEQFF
CDR3 DNA: TGCAGCGTTGAAGATCGACGGGGGGGTGAGCAGTTCTTC

D gene: NA
clone size: NA
V gene: TRBV7-2
J gene: TRBJ2-3
CDR3 protein: CASSLVRGTAQYF
CDR3 DNA: TGTGCCAGCAGCTTAGTTCGGGGGACAGCGCAGTATTTT

D gene: NA
clone size: NA
V gene: TRBV7-9
J gene: TRBJ2-6
CDR3 protein: CASSLDLTTSGANVLTF
CDR3 DNA: TGTGCCAGCAGCTTAGACCTGACAACCTCTGGGGCCAACGTCCTGACTTTC

D gene: TRBD1
clone size: NA
V gene: TRBV9
J gene: TRBJ2-7
CDR3 protein: CASSLHPGQGSYEQYF
CDR3 DNA: TGTGCCAGCAGTCTCCATCCGGGACAGGGCTCCTACGAGCAGTACTTC

D gene: NA
clone size: NA
V gene: TRBV11-3
J gene: TRBJ2-1
CDR3 protein: CASSGADSSPRPEQFF
CDR3 DNA: TGTGCCAGCAGCGGGGCCGATAGCTCGCCGCGTCCTGAGCAGTTCTTC

D gene: TRBD2
clone size: NA
V gene: TRBV7-9
J gene: TRBJ2-1
CDR3 protein: CASRGGVAGGRYNEQFF
CDR3 DNA: TGTGCCAGCAGAGGTGGAGTAGCGGGAGGGAGGTACAATGAGCAGTTCTTC

D gene: TRBD1
clone size: few
V gene: TRBV6-5
J gene: TRBJ1-2
CDR3 protein: CASSYSRTGTRGGYTF
CDR3 DNA: TGTGCCAGCAGTTACTCGAGGACAGGGACCAGGGGTGGCTACACCTTC

D gene: NA
clone size: NA
V gene: TRBV20-1
J gene: TRBJ2-5
CDR3 protein: CSASRRSTGTETQYF
CDR3 DNA: TGCAGTGCTAGTCGAAGGTCTACAGGGACCGAGACCCAGTACTTC

D gene: TRBD1
clone size: NA
V gene: TRBV27
J gene: TRBJ1-1
CDR3 protein: CASSFWTGGNTEAFF
CDR3 DNA: TGTGCCAGCAGTTTCTGGACAGGGGGAAACACTGAAGCTTTCTTT

D gene: NA
clone size: NA
V gene: TRBV7-3
J gene: TRBJ1-1
CDR3 protein: CASSSQFNTEAFF
CDR3 DNA: TGTGCCAGCAGCTCCCAATTTAACACTGAAGCTTTCTTT

D gene: NA
clone size: few
V gene: TRBV6-5
J gene: TRBJ1-2
CDR3 protein: CASSYSDKADGYTF
CDR3 DNA: TGTGCCAGCAGTTACTCGGACAAGGCGGATGGCTACACCTTC

D gene: TRBD1
clone size: NA
V gene: TRBV4-1
J gene: TRBJ1-1
CDR3 protein: CASSLRQGGDTEAFF
CDR3 DNA: TGCGCCAGCAGCCTACGACAGGGTGGGGACACTGAAGCTTTCTTT

D gene: TRBD2
clone size: NA
V gene: TRBV18
J gene: TRBJ2-1
CDR3 protein: CASSPRTSGNNEQFF
CDR3 DNA: TGTGCCAGCTCACCACGGACTAGCGGGAACAATGAGCAGTTCTTC

D gene: NA
clone size: once
V gene: TRBV6-5
J gene: TRBJ2-7
CDR3 protein: CASSSLTPGGEQYF
CDR3 DNA: TGTGCCAGCAGTTCTCTAACTCCCGGGGGCGAGCAGTACTTC

D gene: NA
clone size: NA
V gene: TRBV5-5
J gene: TRBJ1-5
CDR3 protein: CASSQGLMDQPQHF
CDR3 DNA: TGTGCCAGCAGCCAAGGACTGATGGATCAGCCCCAGCATTTT

D gene: NA
clone size: NA
V gene: TRBV5-6
J gene: TRBJ1-2
CDR3 protein: CASTLTGRRDGYTF
CDR3 DNA: TGTGCCAGCACCTTGACAGGTCGGAGGGATGGCTACACCTTC

D gene: TRBD2
clone size: NA
V gene: TRBV20-1
J gene: TRBJ2-3
CDR3 protein: CSASILAGVGDTQYF
CDR3 DNA: TGCAGTGCTAGTATCTTAGCGGGAGTTGGAGATACGCAGTATTTT

D gene: TRBD1
clone size: NA
V gene: TRBV29-1
J gene: TRBJ2-7
CDR3 protein: CSVIPGGSYEQYF
CDR3 DNA: TGCAGCGTAATCCCAGGGGGCTCCTACGAGCAGTACTTC

D gene: NA
clone size: NA
V gene: TRBV6-5
J gene: TRBJ1-1
CDR3 protein: CASKAMNAEAFF
CDR3 DNA: TGTGCCAGCAAAGCAATGAACGCTGAAGCTTTCTTT

D gene: NA
clone size: NA
V gene: TRBV19
J gene: TRBJ2-4
CDR3 protein: CASSIGARAKNIQYF
CDR3 DNA: TGTGCCAGTAGTATAGGGGCAAGGGCCAAAAACATTCAGTACTTC

D gene: TRBD2
clone size: NA
V gene: TRBV5-1
J gene: TRBJ2-3
CDR3 protein: CASSRGLAGGDDTQYF
CDR3 DNA: TGCGCCAGCAGCAGGGGCCTAGCGGGAGGGGACGATACGCAGTATTTT

D gene: NA
clone size: NA
V gene: TRBV19
J gene: TRBJ2-2
CDR3 protein: CASSPPVGGTGTGELFF
CDR3 DNA: TGTGCCAGTAGTCCCCCGGTGGGCGGGACGGGCACCGGGGAGCTGTTTTTT

D gene: TRBD2
clone size: NA
V gene: TRBV19
J gene: TRBJ2-3
CDR3 protein: CASSMGLAIPDTQYF
CDR3 DNA: TGTGCCAGTAGTATGGGACTAGCGATCCCAGATACGCAGTATTTT

D gene: TRBD2
clone size: NA
V gene: TRBV7-9
J gene: TRBJ2-5
CDR3 protein: CASSLSKGAGALQETQYF
CDR3 DNA: TGTGCCAGCAGCCTGAGTAAAGGCGCGGGAGCTCTACAAGAGACCCAGTACTTC

D gene: TRBD1
clone size: NA
V gene: TRBV19
J gene: TRBJ1-4
CDR3 protein: CASSSAGGNEKLFF
CDR3 DNA: TGTGCCAGTAGTAGTGCAGGGGGTAATGAAAAACTGTTTTTT

D gene: NA
clone size: few
V gene: TRBV3-1/TRBV3-2
J gene: TRBJ2-3
CDR3 protein: CASSQQAVTDTQYF
CDR3 DNA: TGTGCCAGCAGCCAACAGGCCGTCACAGATACGCAGTATTTT

D gene: NA
clone size: NA
V gene: TRBV15
J gene: TRBJ2-2
CDR3 protein: CATGKQGTLRGELFF
CDR3 DNA: TGTGCCACCGGAAAACAGGGGACTCTTAGGGGGGAGCTGTTTTTT

D gene: TRBD1
clone size: NA
V gene: TRBV18
J gene: TRBJ1-6
CDR3 protein: CASSPRGGESSPLHF
CDR3 DNA: TGTGCCAGCTCACCACGAGGGGGCGAAAGTTCACCCCTCCACTTT

D gene: TRBD2
clone size: NA
V gene: TRBV7-2
J gene: TRBJ2-7
CDR3 protein: CASSSSSGGAYEQYF
CDR3 DNA: TGTGCCAGCAGCTCTTCTAGCGGGGGGGCCTACGAGCAGTACTTC

D gene: NA
clone size: NA
V gene: TRBV10-2
J gene: TRBJ1-5
CDR3 protein: CASSDGNQPQHF
CDR3 DNA: TGCGCCAGCAGTGACGGCAATCAGCCCCAGCATTTT

D gene: NA
clone size: few
V gene: TRBV6-6
J gene: TRBJ1-1
CDR3 protein: CASSYSPGDGTEAFF
CDR3 DNA: TGTGCCAGCAGTTACTCCCCAGGGGATGGCACTGAAGCTTTCTTT

D gene: TRBD2
clone size: NA
V gene: TRBV7-7
J gene: TRBJ2-7
CDR3 protein: CASSLNLAGGEQYF
CDR3 DNA: TGTGCTAGCAGCTTAAATCTAGCGGGAGGCGAGCAGTACTTC

D gene: NA
clone size: NA
V gene: TRBV5-6
J gene: TRBJ2-3
CDR3 protein: CASSLEVAAISGTQYF
CDR3 DNA: TGTGCCAGCAGCTTGGAGGTAGCGGCCATCTCCGGTACGCAGTATTTT

D gene: TRBD2
clone size: NA
V gene: TRBV6-5
J gene: TRBJ2-4
CDR3 protein: CASRASGTKNIQYF
CDR3 DNA: TGTGCCAGCAGGGCTAGCGGAACCAAAAACATTCAGTACTTC

D gene: NA
clone size: once
V gene: TRBV6-2/TRBV6-3
J gene: TRBJ1-5
CDR3 protein: CASSQQGGNQPQHF
CDR3 DNA: TGTGCCAGCAGTCAACAGGGAGGCAATCAGCCCCAGCATTTT